The 18 T cell receptor beta chains given below trace back to one sample, sequenced in a study of blood T cell repertoires in COVID-19. Profiling relied on immunoSEQ multiplex PCR, and the TCRdb table lists in-frame clones only, not all of them. The table shows approximately 230,000 clones, with about 90% occurring only once. The sequenced sample consisted of peripheral blood. Source of these receptors: a man at least 80 years old with acute or convalescent COVID-19.

This chain joins TRBV5-4 and TRBJ2-5, with D possibly being TRBD2 (7 bases). The V end was cut by 0 bases, the J end by 5 bases, with 14 bases between. The germline gives CDR1 SGHNT, CDR2 YYREEE (reference sequence). The CDR3 extends over 15 amino acids. For the CDR3, the DNA is TGTGCCAGCAGCTTGGACGGGGGGCTGACGGAGACCCAGTACTTC. Residues: CASSLDGGLTETQYF.

The chain uses TRBV5-8 and TRBJ1-1; D is possibly TRBD1 (5 bases). V was clipped by 7 bases and J by 5 bases, with 21 bases between them. The germline gives CDR1 SGHTS, CDR2 YDEGEE. The CDR3 runs 15 residues. As DNA, the CDR3 is TGTGCCAGCCTCCTCGCGGGGGGGGGATATACTGAAGCTTTCTTT. It specifies CASLLAGGGYTEAFF.

A word on this clone: In the same sample, other DNA sequences code for this CDR3. The rearrangement uses TRBV29-1 and TRBJ2-5; D may be TRBD2 (6 bases). The CDR3 spans 11 residues. Trimming removed 4 bases from V and 3 bases from J, with 6 bases in between. Germline CDR1 and CDR2: SQVTM and ANQGSEA. The DNA of the CDR3 is TGCAGCGTTGCGGGGGAAGAGACCCAGTACTTC. Protein sequence: CSVAGEETQYF.

The gene calls are TRBV10-2 and TRBJ2-7, with D maybe TRBD1 (6 bases). CDR1 WSHSY and CDR2 SAAADI come from the germline V gene. V was shortened by 2 bases and J by 4 bases, with 12 bases between the two germline ends. The CDR3 runs to 14 residues. The CDR3 nucleotides are TGCGCCAGCAGTGAGCCCAGGGGCGGATACGAGCAGTACTTC. It encodes CASSEPRGGYEQYF.

The chain joins TRBV6-1 to TRBJ2-7, with 10 nucleotides matching TRBD2. Germline CDR1 MNHNS, CDR2 SASEGT. CDR3 length equals 16 residues. With V trimmed by 3 bases and J by 2 bases, 7 bases remained unmatched. CDR3 residues: CASSEIMGLATYEQYF. The CDR3 DNA sequence: TGTGCCAGCAGTGAGATCATGGGACTAGCGACCTACGAGCAGTACTTC.

The chain employs TRBV6-4 and TRBJ2-1; TRBD2 aligns across 9 bases. V trimming: 4 bases; J trimming: 0 bases; junction bases outside the gene matches: 1. CDR1 MRHNA and CDR2 SNTAGT come from the germline V gene. The CDR3 length is 15 residues. DNA of the CDR3: TGTGCCAGCAGTGTTAGCGGGGGCTCCTACAATGAGCAGTTCTTC. It is translated as CASSVSGGSYNEQFF.

This rearrangement joins TRBV19 to TRBJ1-1, with TRBD1 matching over 7 bases. V dropped 1 base and J dropped 0; count of bases not matched to a gene: 2. Per germline, CDR1 LNHDA and CDR2 SQIVND (reference sequence). The CDR3 runs to 15 residues. CDR3 sequence: CASSIGQGLNTEAFF. CDR3 bases: TGTGCCAGTAGTATAGGACAGGGATTGAACACTGAAGCTTTCTTT.

A remark on this clone: The same CDR3 is also encoded by other DNA sequences in this sample. Here the CDR3 DNA reads TGTGCCAGCAGCTTAGTAGGGGCGCAAGAGACCCAGTACTTC. It is translated as CASSLVGAQETQYF. The chain employs TRBV7-2 and TRBJ2-5, with D possibly matching TRBD1 (5 bases). Germline CDR1 is SGHTA and CDR2 is FQGNSA. V lost 1 base and J 2 bases, leaving 8 bases between the germline ends. The CDR3 length is 14 residues.

J is TRBJ1-1 and V is TRBV5-4, with 7 bases aligning to TRBD1. The length of the CDR3 is 14 residues. Germline V gene sequence: CDR1 SGHNT, CDR2 YYREEE (reference sequence). The trim removed 7 bases at V and 2 bases at J, leaving 8 bases unmatched. Written as DNA, the CDR3 is TGTGCCAGCTTTGGTAGGGGGCTAAACACTGAAGCTTTCTTT. Protein: CASFGRGLNTEAFF.

The genes are TRBV4-1 and TRBJ2-5; TRBD2 is a possible D gene (5 bases). The CDR3 runs to 15 residues. Looked up from germline, CDR1 is MGHRA and CDR2 is YSYEKL. V was pared by 4 bases and J by 1 base, with 13 bases between. The CDR3 DNA sequence: TGCGCCAGCAGCCCAGGACTGCCCCTCCAAGAGACCCAGTACTTC. Its protein is CASSPGLPLQETQYF.

The chain uses TRBV7-3 and TRBJ2-1; 7 nucleotides line up with TRBD2. CDR1 and CDR2 from the germline V gene are SGHTA and FQGTGA. Losses at the gene ends were 2 bases for V and 5 bases for J; bases not matched to a gene: 9. The CDR3 runs to 16 residues. DNA for the CDR3: TGTGCCAGCAGCTTAGGAGGCGGGAGCCAAAACAATGAGCAGTTCTTC. Its protein product is CASSLGGGSQNNEQFF. The full variable domain, with the rest looked up from reference TRBV7-3 and TRBJ2-1, is GAGVSQTPSNKVTEKGKYVELRCDPISGHTALYWYRQSLGQGPEFLIYFQGTGAADDSGLPNDRFFAVRPEGSVSTLKIQRTERGDSAVYLCASSLGGGSQNNEQFFGPGTRLTVL.

The J gene is TRBJ1-1, the V gene TRBV5-4, with a tentative D call TRBD1 (6 bases). Germline values: CDR1 SGHNT, CDR2 YYREEE (reference sequence). The CDR3 contains 14 residues. Trimming stripped 3 bases from V and 6 bases from J, with 15 bases between. Here the CDR3 reads CASSSKGDRPEAFF. Here the CDR3 DNA reads TGTGCCAGCAGCTCGAAGGGAGACAGGCCTGAAGCTTTCTTT.

CDR3 amino acids: CAILRPGRVFPNQPQHF. The CDR3 DNA follows: TGCGCCATACTCAGACCCGGCAGGGTGTTCCCCAATCAGCCCCAGCATTTT. The chain employs TRBV10-1 and TRBJ1-5; D may be TRBD1 (5 bases). V was trimmed by 10 bases and J by 3 bases, leaving 25 bases between them. CDR3 length equals 17 residues. Germline CDR1 WNHNN, CDR2 SYGVQD (reference sequence).

The chain combines TRBV4-1 with TRBJ1-5, with D tentatively TRBD1 (6 bases). Trimming removed 3 bases from V and 8 bases from J, with 14 bases in between. Germline V gene data show CDR1 as MGHRA and CDR2 as YSYEKL. This CDR3 contains 14 residues. Here the CDR3 reads CASSHRQDYEPQHF. The DNA for the CDR3 is TGCGCCAGCAGCCATAGACAGGATTACGAGCCCCAGCATTTT.

This chain links TRBV7-9 with TRBJ2-7, with D maybe TRBD2 (5 bases). The V end was cut by 7 bases, the J end by 4 bases, with 17 bases between. The germline V gene encodes CDR1 SEHNR and CDR2 FQNEAQ (reference sequence). This CDR3 contains 14 residues. The CDR3 bases are TGTGCCAGCACCAAACCGGGAACGTATTACGAGCAGTACTTC. This gives the protein CASTKPGTYYEQYF.

In DNA, the CDR3 is TGTGCCAGCAGCTCACAGGACTACGAGCAGTACTTC. Amino acids: CASSSQDYEQYF. This chain uses TRBV7-9 with TRBJ2-7; possibly TRBD1 for D (5 bases). The germline CDR1 and CDR2 sequences are SEHNR and FQNEAQ (reference sequence). Trimming removed 4 bases from V and 3 bases from J, with 7 bases in between. The CDR3 has 12 amino acids.

The chain joins TRBV5-6 to TRBJ1-6, with D possibly TRBD1 on 5 matching bases. V gave up 2 bases and J gave up 6 bases, with 9 bases separating them. Per the germline V gene, CDR1 is SGHDT and CDR2 is YYEEEE. This CDR3 has 14 amino acids. In nucleotides, the CDR3 is TGTGCCAGCAGCTTTGAACAGGTTAATTCACCCCTCCACTTT. Protein sequence: CASSFEQVNSPLHF.

The chain employs TRBV11-2 and TRBJ1-5, with TRBD1 matching over 9 bases. The CDR3 covers 15 residues. Germline trimming cut 5 bases from V and 10 bases from J; bases unmatched to any gene: 12. CDR1 and CDR2 (germline): SGHAT, FQNNGV. The CDR3 sequence: CASSPALTGGLPQHF. CDR3 nucleotides: TGTGCCAGCAGCCCCGCCCTGACAGGGGGGCTTCCCCAGCATTTT.